This T cell receptor (beta chain) was captured by sequencing in a study of CD4 T cells in relation to SARS-CoV-2 and coronaviruses. Overall study: No peptide or an HIV-1 Nef peptide pool served as negative control.

The CDR3 is made up of 15 amino acids. CDR1 and CDR2 from the germline V gene are MDHEN and SYDVKM. Trimming removed 5 bases at V and 6 bases at J, with 14 bases between. CD4+ T cells from unexposed donors were obtained before the COVID-19 pandemic (2011-2018). The cells were cultured for 10 days before CD4+ T cells were isolated. PBMCs were plated at fewer than 2.5 million per well in IL-2-containing medium. Measured with immunoSEQ multiplex PCR; TCRdb has only the in-frame clones, and not every one. The table has around 20,000 clones, around 80% seen once. On this clone itself: Its target is not known.

This TCR was sampled from a human donor in good health. The sample was CD4+ T cells from PBMCs, cultured in vitro. The chain carries TRBV28 and TRBJ1-6; the D gene is possibly TRBD1 (6 bases). This CDR3 is CASSVLRGGNSPLHF. CDR3 sequence (DNA): TGTGCCAGCAGTGTTCTGCGAGGGGGTAATTCACCCCTCCACTTT.